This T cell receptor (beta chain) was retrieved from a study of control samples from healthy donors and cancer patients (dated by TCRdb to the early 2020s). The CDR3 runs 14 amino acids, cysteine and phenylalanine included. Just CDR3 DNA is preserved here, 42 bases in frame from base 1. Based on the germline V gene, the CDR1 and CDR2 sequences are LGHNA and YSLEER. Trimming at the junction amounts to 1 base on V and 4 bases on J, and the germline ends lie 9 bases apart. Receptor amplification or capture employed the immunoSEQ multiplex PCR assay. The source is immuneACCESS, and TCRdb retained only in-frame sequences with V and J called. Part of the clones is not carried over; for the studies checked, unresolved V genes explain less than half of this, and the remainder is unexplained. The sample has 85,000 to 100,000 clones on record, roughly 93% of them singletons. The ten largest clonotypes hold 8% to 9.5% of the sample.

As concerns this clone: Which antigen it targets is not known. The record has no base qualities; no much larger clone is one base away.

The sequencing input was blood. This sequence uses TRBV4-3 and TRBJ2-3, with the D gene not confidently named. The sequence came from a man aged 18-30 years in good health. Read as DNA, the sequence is TGCGCCAGCAGCCAAGGTCTAGGCGCAGATACGCAGTATTTT. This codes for CASSQGLGADTQYF.